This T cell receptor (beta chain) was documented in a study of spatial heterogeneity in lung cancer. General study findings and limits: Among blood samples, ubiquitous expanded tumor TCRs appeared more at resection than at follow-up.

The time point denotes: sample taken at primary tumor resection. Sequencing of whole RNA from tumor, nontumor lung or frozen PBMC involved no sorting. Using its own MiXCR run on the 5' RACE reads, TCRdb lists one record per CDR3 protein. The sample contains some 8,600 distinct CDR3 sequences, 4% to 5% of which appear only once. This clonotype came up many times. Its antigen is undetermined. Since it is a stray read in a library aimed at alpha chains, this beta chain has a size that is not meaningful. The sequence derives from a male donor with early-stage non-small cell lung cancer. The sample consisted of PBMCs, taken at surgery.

DNA of the CDR3: TGTGCCAGCAGCCAAGCTTCCCTGGGGGGCTACACCTTC. This encodes CASSQASLGGYTF. This chain connects TRBV3-1 to TRBJ1-2; no firm D call. V gave up 1 base and J gave up 8 bases, with 11 bases separating them. The germline V gene has CDR1 LGHDT and CDR2 YNNKEL (reference sequence). CDR3 size: 13 residues.